These T cell receptor beta chains were read from a single sample in a study of tumor and adjacent non-tumor tissue in lung cancer. TCRdb independently ran MiXCR on the multiplex PCR reads; one entry per CDR3 protein. This sample yields more than 85,000 distinct CDR3 sequences, of which around 75% are seen a single time; 30% to 45% belongs to the top ten. Material for sequencing was lung tumor tissue. The receptors originated from a woman aged 55-69 years with non-small cell lung cancer. CDR3s include the opening cysteine and the closing phenylalanine or tryptophan. Each record gives: J gene, V gene, D gene, clone size, CDR3 DNA, CDR3 protein. A D gene is named only where the DNA matches it firmly. Expanded clones get a size class; other rows say once, few or many, or leave the size out.

J gene: TRBJ2-2; V gene: TRBV11-3; D gene: -; clone size: -; CDR3 DNA: TGTGCCAACAGCTTCAATCGGCAAGGGGGGGAGATGTTTTTT; CDR3 protein: CANSFNRQGGEMFF
J gene: TRBJ2-3; V gene: TRBV28; D gene: TRBD1; clone size: -; CDR3 DNA: TGTGCCAGCAGTTTACAGGGGGGCACAGATACGCAGTATTTT; CDR3 protein: CASSLQGGTDTQYF
J gene: TRBJ2-1; V gene: TRBV7-3; D gene: TRBD1; clone size: many; CDR3 DNA: TGTGCCAGCAGCTCGACTGGACAGGGAGGCTACAATGAGCAGTTCTTC; CDR3 protein: CASSSTGQGGYNEQFF
J gene: TRBJ2-7; V gene: TRBV20-1; D gene: -; clone size: -; CDR3 DNA: TGCGGTGCTATACTAACGGGGGTCCTGGGTGAGCAGTACTTC; CDR3 protein: CGAILTGVLGEQYF
J gene: TRBJ2-2; V gene: TRBV5-1; D gene: -; clone size: -; CDR3 DNA: TGCGCCAGCAGAGCTAGCCCGAACACCGGGGAGCTGTTTTTT; CDR3 protein: CASRASPNTGELFF
J gene: TRBJ2-4; V gene: TRBV30; D gene: -; clone size: -; CDR3 DNA: TGTGCCTGGGTGCGACGGGCGATTTGGGACATTCAGTACTTC; CDR3 protein: CAWVRRAIWDIQYF
J gene: TRBJ2-3; V gene: TRBV4-3; D gene: -; clone size: many; CDR3 DNA: TGCGCCAGCAGCCAAGATGGCGGAGGGGGGGGAGATACGCAGTATTTT; CDR3 protein: CASSQDGGGGGDTQYF
J gene: TRBJ1-2; V gene: TRBV20-1; D gene: -; clone size: -; CDR3 DNA: TGCAGTGCTAGAGAGTCCGGGGAGAACTGTGGCTACAGCTTC; CDR3 protein: CSARESGENCGYSF
J gene: TRBJ2-1; V gene: TRBV6-1; D gene: TRBD2; clone size: -; CDR3 DNA: TGTGCCAGCCGATCGAGCGGGAGCCTTACCTGCTATGAGCAGTTCTTC; CDR3 protein: CASRSSGSLTCYEQFF
J gene: TRBJ1-3; V gene: TRBV11-2; D gene: -; clone size: -; CDR3 DNA: TGTGCCAGCAGCAAATCGGATAGAGAGAAAGGCGGAAACACCATATATTTT; CDR3 protein: CASSKSDREKGGNTIYF
J gene: TRBJ1-1; V gene: TRBV6-2/TRBV6-3; D gene: -; clone size: -; CDR3 DNA: TGTGCCAGTCTCCGGACCGGTGGTGGGAAAACTGAAGCTTTCTTT; CDR3 protein: CASLRTGGGKTEAFF
J gene: TRBJ2-3; V gene: TRBV5-6; D gene: TRBD1; clone size: -; CDR3 DNA: TGCGCCAGCAGTCCCGGACAGGGTGGAGATACGCACTATTTT; CDR3 protein: CASSPGQGGDTHYF
J gene: TRBJ2-3; V gene: TRBV7-2; D gene: -; clone size: few; CDR3 DNA: TGTGCCAGCAGTGAAGGCGCAGATACGCAGTATTTT; CDR3 protein: CASSEGADTQYF
J gene: TRBJ2-5; V gene: TRBV5-5; D gene: -; clone size: -; CDR3 DNA: TGTGCCAGCACCCATGGATGGGGCCAAAAGGGAAAAGAGACCCAGTACTTC; CDR3 protein: CASTHGWGQKGKETQYF
J gene: TRBJ1-1; V gene: TRBV30; D gene: TRBD1; clone size: -; CDR3 DNA: TGTGCCTGGAGTACACAGGGGGCGACTGAAGCTTTCTTT; CDR3 protein: CAWSTQGATEAFF
J gene: TRBJ2-7; V gene: TRBV20-1; D gene: -; clone size: -; CDR3 DNA: TGCAGTGCTCCCGGACAGTCTAGGTACGAGCAGTACTTC; CDR3 protein: CSAPGQSRYEQYF
J gene: TRBJ2-5; V gene: TRBV11-3; D gene: -; clone size: -; CDR3 DNA: TGTACCAGCAGCTTAGATGCAAGGAGTTTCCAAGAGACCCAGCACTTC; CDR3 protein: CTSSLDARSFQETQHF
J gene: TRBJ2-4; V gene: TRBV12-3/TRBV12-4; D gene: -; clone size: -; CDR3 DNA: TGTGCCAGCAGTCTGCGGAGTGGTACCAAAACCATTCAGTACTTC; CDR3 protein: CASSLRSGTKTIQYF
J gene: TRBJ2-3; V gene: TRBV27; D gene: -; clone size: -; CDR3 DNA: TGTGCCTGCAGTTTATCGATAGACCCCTATACGCAGTATTTT; CDR3 protein: CACSLSIDPYTQYF
J gene: TRBJ2-7; V gene: TRBV28; D gene: -; clone size: few; CDR3 DNA: TGTGCCAGCATTAGGGACCCCGGGCGGAACGGGCAGTACTTC; CDR3 protein: CASIRDPGRNGQYF
J gene: TRBJ1-1; V gene: TRBV28; D gene: -; clone size: -; CDR3 DNA: TGTGTCAGCAGTTTCGGGGCTCCCTATCTGGTTTTGAACACTGAAGCTTTCTTT; CDR3 protein: CVSSFGAPYLVLNTEAFF
J gene: TRBJ2-3; V gene: TRBV6-6; D gene: -; clone size: -; CDR3 DNA: TGTGCCAGCAGTCACTCGCGGCTAGGTGATTTAGATACGCAGTATTTT; CDR3 protein: CASSHSRLGDLDTQYF
J gene: TRBJ2-5; V gene: TRBV5-1; D gene: -; clone size: once; CDR3 DNA: TGCGCCAGTAGCCGAAGGCTGGGGGAGACCCAGCACTTC; CDR3 protein: CASSRRLGETQHF
J gene: TRBJ2-3; V gene: TRBV5-4; D gene: -; clone size: -; CDR3 DNA: TGTGCCAGCAGCTTGAAGTCCATAGATGCGCAGTATTTT; CDR3 protein: CASSLKSIDAQYF
J gene: TRBJ2-4; V gene: TRBV12-3/TRBV12-4; D gene: TRBD2; clone size: -; CDR3 DNA: TGTGCCAACAGTGATAGCGGGAGAAACATTAAGTACTTC; CDR3 protein: CANSDSGRNIKYF
J gene: TRBJ2-4; V gene: TRBV6-5; D gene: -; clone size: -; CDR3 DNA: TGTGCCAGTACCTCTCCGGGACATGGTTTTTACATTCAGTACTTC; CDR3 protein: CASTSPGHGFYIQYF
J gene: TRBJ1-2; V gene: TRBV11-3; D gene: TRBD1; clone size: -; CDR3 DNA: TGTGCCAACAGCTTGTTCGGGGGACAGCAAAGTAACTATGGCTACACCTTC; CDR3 protein: CANSLFGGQQSNYGYTF
J gene: TRBJ2-6; V gene: TRBV4-3; D gene: -; clone size: many; CDR3 DNA: TGCGCCAGCAGCTCAACGACCGCAGGAACAGGGGCCAACGTCCTGACTTTC; CDR3 protein: CASSSTTAGTGANVLTF
J gene: TRBJ2-7; V gene: TRBV6-6; D gene: TRBD1; clone size: -; CDR3 DNA: TGTGCCAGCAGTCGCCAGACAGGGGGAGGCTATGAGCAGTGGTTC; CDR3 protein: CASSRQTGGGYEQWF
J gene: TRBJ1-1; V gene: TRBV29-1; D gene: -; clone size: few; CDR3 DNA: TGTAGCGTTGGTCCCGATGGGATAGGGTTAGAAGCTTTCTTT; CDR3 protein: CSVGPDGIGLEAFF
J gene: TRBJ1-2; V gene: TRBV20-1; D gene: -; clone size: -; CDR3 DNA: TGCAGTTCTAGAGGGGTCTCCAAGTCGGAGCGTGGCTACACCTTC; CDR3 protein: CSSRGVSKSERGYTF
J gene: TRBJ1-2; V gene: TRBV4-3; D gene: -; clone size: -; CDR3 DNA: TGCGCCAGCGGCCTAGATCAGGGAGTTGATGGCTACACCTTC; CDR3 protein: CASGLDQGVDGYTF
J gene: TRBJ2-2; V gene: TRBV20-1; D gene: -; clone size: -; CDR3 DNA: TGCAGTGCTCATGGACAGTACGGGGAGCTGTTTTTT; CDR3 protein: CSAHGQYGELFF